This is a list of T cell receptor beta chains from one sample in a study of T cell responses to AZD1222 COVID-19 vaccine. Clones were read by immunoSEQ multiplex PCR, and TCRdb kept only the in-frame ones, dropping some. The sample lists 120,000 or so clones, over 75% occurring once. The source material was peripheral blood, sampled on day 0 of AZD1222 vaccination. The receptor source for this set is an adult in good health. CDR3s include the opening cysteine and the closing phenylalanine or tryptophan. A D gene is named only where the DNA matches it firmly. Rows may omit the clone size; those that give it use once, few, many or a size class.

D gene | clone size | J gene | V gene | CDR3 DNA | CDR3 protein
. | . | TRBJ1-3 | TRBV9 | TGTGCCAGCAGCCCCCAGCGGGGGTGGGGAAACACCATATATTTT | CASSPQRGWGNTIYF
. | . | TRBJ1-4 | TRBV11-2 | TGTGCCAGCAGCTTGTCCCTCGGGGCGAATGAAAAACTGTTTTTT | CASSLSLGANEKLFF
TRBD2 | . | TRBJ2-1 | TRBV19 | TGTGCCAGTAGTATAGGACTAGCGGAAGGTAATGAGCAGTTCTTC | CASSIGLAEGNEQFF
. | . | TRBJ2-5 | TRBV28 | TGTGCCAGCAGTTTATTCCTGGTAGGGGAGACCCAGTACTTC | CASSLFLVGETQYF
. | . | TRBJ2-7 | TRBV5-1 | TGCGCCAGCAGCTTGGGTGCAGGCTACGAGCAGTACTTC | CASSLGAGYEQYF
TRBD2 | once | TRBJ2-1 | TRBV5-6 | TGTGCCAGCAGCTTAAAGGAGCGGGGTTGGTCCTACAATGAGCAGTTCTTC | CASSLKERGWSYNEQFF
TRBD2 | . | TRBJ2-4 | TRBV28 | TGTGCCACCCAATCTAGCGGGAGTTCCGCCAAAAACATTCAGTACTTC | CATQSSGSSAKNIQYF
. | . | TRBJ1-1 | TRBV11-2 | TGTGCCAGCAGCGTTCCGGGACGGCGGATTAGCACTGAAGCTTTCTTT | CASSVPGRRISTEAFF
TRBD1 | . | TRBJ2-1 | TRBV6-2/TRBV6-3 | TGTGCCAGCAGCCCCCGTAGGACAGGGGTTGGTGAGCAGTTCTTC | CASSPRRTGVGEQFF
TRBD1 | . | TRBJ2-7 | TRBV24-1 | TGTGCCACCAGTGACCCGGACAGGGGAGCCTACGAGCAGTACTTC | CATSDPDRGAYEQYF
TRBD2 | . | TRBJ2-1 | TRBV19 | TGTGCCAGTAGTATATCCCCGCGGGGTAGCGGGCTCCACAATGAGCAGTTCTTC | CASSISPRGSGLHNEQFF
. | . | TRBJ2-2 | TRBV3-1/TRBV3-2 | TGTGCCAGCAGCCCGCATGTGGCTTCGAACACCGGGGAGCTGTTTTTT | CASSPHVASNTGELFF
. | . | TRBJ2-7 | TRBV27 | TGTGCCAGCAGTTTAGGTCTAGCTGGTACCGAGCAGTACTTC | CASSLGLAGTEQYF
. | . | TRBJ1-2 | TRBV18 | TGTGCCAGCTCACGGAAGGGGGAGGATGGCTACACCTTC | CASSRKGEDGYTF
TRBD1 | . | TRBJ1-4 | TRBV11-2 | TGTGCCAGCAGCTTAGAGGACAGGGGCAATGAAAAACTGTTTTTT | CASSLEDRGNEKLFF
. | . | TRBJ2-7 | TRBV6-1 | TGTGCCAGCAGTGAAGCTCTGGACAGTCCGTTCGAGCAGTACTTC | CASSEALDSPFEQYF
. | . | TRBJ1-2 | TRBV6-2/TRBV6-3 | TGTGCCAGCAGTTACGGCCAAAACTATGGCTACACCTTC | CASSYGQNYGYTF
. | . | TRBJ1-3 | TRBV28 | TGTGCCAGCAGTTCTGGGCAGTTTGGAAACACCATATATTTT | CASSSGQFGNTIYF
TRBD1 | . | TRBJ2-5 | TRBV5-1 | TGCGCCAGCAGCTTGGCCGGGACAGAGAAAGAGACCCAGTACTTC | CASSLAGTEKETQYF
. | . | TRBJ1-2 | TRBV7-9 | TGTGCCAGCAGCTTATCCGGGACACGGGGCTACACCTTC | CASSLSGTRGYTF
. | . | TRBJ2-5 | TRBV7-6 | TGTGCCAGCAGCCCCCAGGGAGCGGCTACCGCGAAGACCCAGTACTTC | CASSPQGAATAKTQYF
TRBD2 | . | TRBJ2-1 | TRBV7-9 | TGTGCCAGCGCGGGGGGGTCCTACAATGAGCAGTTCTTC | CASAGGSYNEQFF
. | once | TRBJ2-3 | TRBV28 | TGTGCCAGCAGCCTTAACCCCCTGCGGACCCTGGGGGCGCAGTATTTT | CASSLNPLRTLGAQYF
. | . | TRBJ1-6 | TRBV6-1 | TGTGCCAGCAGTGAAGCAGCAGGGGATCGATCACCCCTCCACTTT | CASSEAAGDRSPLHF
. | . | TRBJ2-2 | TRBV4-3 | TGCGCCAGCAGCCAAGATCGAGGGGTCACCGGGGAGCTGTTTTTT | CASSQDRGVTGELFF
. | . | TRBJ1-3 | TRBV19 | TGTGCCAGTAGTATCCAGGGATCCTCTGGAAACACCATATATTTT | CASSIQGSSGNTIYF
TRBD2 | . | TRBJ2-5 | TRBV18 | TGTGCCAGCGCTAGCGGGACCCAAGAGACCCAGTACTTC | CASASGTQETQYF
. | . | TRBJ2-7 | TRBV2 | TGTGCCAGCAGCGTCAGGGGCTACGAGCAGTACTTC | CASSVRGYEQYF
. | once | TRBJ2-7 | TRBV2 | TGTGCCAGCAGTGCGGACGGGAGCTCCTACGAGCAGTACTTC | CASSADGSSYEQYF
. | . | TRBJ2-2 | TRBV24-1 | TGTGCCACCAGGGACTACACCGGGGAGCTGTTTTTT | CATRDYTGELFF
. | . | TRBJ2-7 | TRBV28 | TGTGCCAGCAGTTTTGGGCGATACTACGAGCAGTACTTC | CASSFGRYYEQYF
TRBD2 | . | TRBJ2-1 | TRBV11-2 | TGTGCCAGCAGCGCCATAGCGGGAACCTACAATGAGCAGTTCTTC | CASSAIAGTYNEQFF
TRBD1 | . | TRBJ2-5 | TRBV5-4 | TGTGCCAGCAGCCTGCTCAGGGGGTCGTTTCAAGAGACCCAGTACTTC | CASSLLRGSFQETQYF
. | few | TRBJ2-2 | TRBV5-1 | TGCGCCAGCAGCTATGACACGGGGAGTACCGGGGAGCTGTTTTTT | CASSYDTGSTGELFF
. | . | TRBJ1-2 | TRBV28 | TGTGCCAGCAGTTTATTGGGGGCGAATGGCTACACCTTC | CASSLLGANGYTF
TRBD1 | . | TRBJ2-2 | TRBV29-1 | TGCAGCGTCAAGGGACAGGGAACCGGGGAGCTGTTTTTT | CSVKGQGTGELFF
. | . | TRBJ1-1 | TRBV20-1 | TGCAGTGCTAGGAGCGACACTGAAGCTTTCTTT | CSARSDTEAFF
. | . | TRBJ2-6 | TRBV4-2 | TGTGCCAGCAGCCAAAAACTCCGGACAATAAGTATCTCTGGGGCCAACGTCCTGACTTTC | CASSQKLRTISISGANVLTF
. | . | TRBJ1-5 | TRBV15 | TGTGCCACCAGCAGAGAGTCCCTCTATCAGCCCCAGCATTTT | CATSRESLYQPQHF
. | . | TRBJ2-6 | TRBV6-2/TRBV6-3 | TGTGCCAGCAGTCAAGGGGGAACTGGGGCCAACGTCCTGACTTTC | CASSQGGTGANVLTF
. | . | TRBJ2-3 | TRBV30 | TGTGCCTGGAGCCGGGACCGAGATACGCAGTATTTT | CAWSRDRDTQYF
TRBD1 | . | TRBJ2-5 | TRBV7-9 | TGTGCCAGCAGCCTGCGGACAGGGGTCGGCCAAGAGACCCAGTACTTC | CASSLRTGVGQETQYF
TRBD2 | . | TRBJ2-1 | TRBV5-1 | TGCGCCAGCAGCGACTATCTGGTTGGCGGGAGGGTTTCCTACAATGAGCAGTTCTTC | CASSDYLVGGRVSYNEQFF
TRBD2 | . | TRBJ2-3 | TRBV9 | TGTGCCAGCAGCGTAAGCGGGAGAGGGGCAGATACGCAGTATTTT | CASSVSGRGADTQYF
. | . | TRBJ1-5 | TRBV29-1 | TGCAGCGTTGCTGAGCAGGGACCAAATCAGCCCCAGCATTTT | CSVAEQGPNQPQHF
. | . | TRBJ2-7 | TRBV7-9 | TGTGCCAGCAGCTCGACCGGGACTTCATACGAGCAGTACTTC | CASSSTGTSYEQYF
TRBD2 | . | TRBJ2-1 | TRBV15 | TGTGCCACCAGCAGAGGGAGTATCCTCGAACTAGCGGGATACAATGAGCAGTTCTTC | CATSRGSILELAGYNEQFF
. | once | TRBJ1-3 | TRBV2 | TGTGCCAGCAGTGAAGCCCCCGACAGATACCTTGGAAACACCATATATTTT | CASSEAPDRYLGNTIYF
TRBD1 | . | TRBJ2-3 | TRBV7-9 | TGTGCCAGCAAAGCCTCCCACAGGGGATTTAGCACAGATACGCAGTATTTT | CASKASHRGFSTDTQYF
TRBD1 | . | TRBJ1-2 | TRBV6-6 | TGTGCCAGCAGCCACGGGACAGAATTAAACTATGGCTACACCTTC | CASSHGTELNYGYTF
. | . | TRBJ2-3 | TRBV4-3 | TGCGCCAGCAGCCAAGCACCCCCCGGGGCGGGGCCTAGCACAGATACGCAGTATTTT | CASSQAPPGAGPSTDTQYF
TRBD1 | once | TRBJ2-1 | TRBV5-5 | TGTGCCAGCAGTTCCAGACAGGGCCACACGAATGAGCAGTTCTTC | CASSSRQGHTNEQFF